Shown below are 24 T cell receptor beta chains from a single sample sequenced in a study of OX40 agonist ivuxolimab in advanced cancers. Sequenced by immunoSEQ multiplex PCR; TCRdb stores in-frame clones only, minus some. The sample carries tens of thousands of clones, around nine tenths recorded once. The source was CD4+ or CD8+ T cells sorted from blood, collected in a trial of the OX40 agonist ivuxolimab. The receptor source for this set is an adult with an advanced solid tumor such as melanoma, head and neck, liver or kidney cancer.

This clone turned up a few times. The chain employs TRBV7-2 and TRBJ2-1, with a weak D call TRBD2 (6 bases). Per the germline V gene, CDR1 is SGHTA and CDR2 is FQGNSA. Between the trimmed V and J ends, which lost 1 base and 7 bases, there was a span of 14 bases. CDR3 length: 15 residues. The DNA for the CDR3 is TGTGCCAGCAGCTTAGGCGGGGCTTCTAGGAATGAGCAGTTCTTC. It is translated as CASSLGGASRNEQFF.

The chain couples TRBV11-2 to TRBJ1-1, with TRBD1 matching over 12 bases. The CDR3 loop spans 16 amino acids. Germline-derived CDR1 and CDR2 are SGHAT and FQNNGV. The V and J ends lost 3 bases and 1 base, in that order; junction bases with no gene match: 3. This CDR3 is CASSLGTGGANTEAFF. CDR3 in DNA: TGTGCCAGCAGCTTGGGGACAGGGGGCGCGAACACTGAAGCTTTCTTT.

This clone was observed a single time. This rearrangement joins TRBV2 to TRBJ2-2; TRBD2 matches at 12 bases. J lost 1 base, V lost 2 bases, and 8 bases had no gene match. Germline CDR1 and CDR2: SNHLY and FYNNEI. This CDR3 comprises 19 residues. CDR3 loop: CASSEPPQGLAGNTGELFF. The CDR3 nucleotides are TGTGCCAGCAGTGAACCCCCGCAGGGACTAGCGGGGAACACCGGGGAGCTGTTTTTT.

J is TRBJ2-7 and V is TRBV5-1, with D perhaps being TRBD1 or TRBD2 (6 bases each). This CDR3 spans 12 amino acids. Germline CDR1 SGHRS, CDR2 YFSETQ. The V gene lost 4 bases and the J gene lost 7 bases, with 12 bases spanning the gap. The CDR3 protein is CASSVGGSEQYF. CDR3 bases: TGCGCCAGCAGCGTAGGGGGGTCTGAGCAGTACTTC.

This chain uses TRBV7-2 with TRBJ2-2, with a tentative D call TRBD2 (5 bases). Trimming left V 5 bases short and J 5 bases short, with 9 bases between. The CDR3 length is 13 residues. The germline CDR1 and CDR2 sequences are SGHTA and FQGNSA. The CDR3 DNA reads TGTGCCAGCAGCGGGAGTGGTACCGGGGAGCTGTTTTTT. As protein: CASSGSGTGELFF.

The V call is TRBV28, the J call TRBJ2-4; 11 bases fit TRBD1. The CDR3 is 15 residues long. V gave up 6 bases and J gave up 7 bases; unmatched junction bases: 8. Germline V CDR1 and CDR2: MDHEN, SYDVKM. CDR3 loop: CASSSGGQGVNIQYF. In DNA, the CDR3 is TGTGCCAGCAGCTCCGGGGGACAGGGGGTTAACATTCAGTACTTC.

This rearrangement joins TRBV7-2 to TRBJ1-2, with TRBD1 as a possible D gene (6 bases). Germline values: CDR1 SGHTA, CDR2 FQGNSA. Trimming took off 5 bases at V and 8 bases at J, with 18 bases between the two ends. This CDR3 region has 14 residues. The CDR3, as DNA: TGTGCCAGCAGCCTCATTGCGGGGGCGGAGGGCTACACCTTC. Its translation: CASSLIAGAEGYTF.

This chain links TRBV21-1 with TRBJ2-1; TRBD1, the D gene given by the table, was not confirmed from the DNA. TRBV21-1 has pseudogene status. The CDR3 totals 14 residues. The CDR3 loop reads CASSDWDSYNEQFF. CDR3 nucleotides: TGTGCCAGCAGCGACTGGGACAGCTACAATGAGCAGTTCTTC.

Relative to its sample, this clone is medium-sized. The CDR3 nucleotides read TGTGCCAGCAGGCCCCGGAGCGGGATCGCCGCCGGGGAGCTGTTTTTT. Translation: CASRPRSGIAAGELFF. The V gene is TRBV28, the J gene TRBJ2-2; 7 bases are a match to TRBD2. The V segment lost 6 bases and the J segment 6 bases; nucleotides outside the gene matches: 13. Germline CDR1 MDHEN, CDR2 SYDVKM. The CDR3 runs 16 residues.

V and J are TRBV9 and TRBJ1-4; D gene uncertain. Trimming pared 5 bases from V and 8 bases from J, leaving 16 bases between. Germline-derived CDR1 and CDR2 are SGDLS and YYNGEE. This CDR3 region has 14 residues. The CDR3 bases are TGTGCCAGCAGTTTCAGTCCTCAAGGGGAAAAACTGTTTTTT. Its protein is CASSFSPQGEKLFF.

This sequence joins TRBV18 and TRBJ2-7; unclear D gene. From germline, CDR1 is KGHSH and CDR2 LQKENI. This CDR3 contains 15 residues. Trimming shortened V by 1 base and J by 0 bases, and 10 bases separated the two germline ends. The CDR3, as DNA: TGTGCCAGCTCACCACGGGTCGGCTCCTCCTACGAGCAGTACTTC. Translated, it gives CASSPRVGSSYEQYF.

This chain links TRBV2 with TRBJ2-5, with D tentatively TRBD1 (5 bases). The CDR3 has 14 amino acids. Trimming took off 6 bases at V and 2 bases at J, with 13 bases between the two ends. Germline V gives CDR1 SNHLY, CDR2 FYNNEI. The CDR3 here is CASSKIGVQETQYF. DNA of the CDR3: TGTGCCAGCAGCAAAATAGGGGTTCAAGAGACCCAGTACTTC.

The chain employs TRBV7-3 and TRBJ2-3, with no clear D. The germline V gene encodes CDR1 SGHTA and CDR2 FQGTGA. The CDR3 is 16 residues long. Trimming took off 2 bases at V and 6 bases at J, with 18 bases between the two ends. The CDR3 here is CASSLSAGPPADTQYF. CDR3 DNA: TGTGCCAGCAGCTTATCGGCCGGCCCTCCGGCGGATACGCAGTATTTT.

This rearrangement joins TRBV7-2 to TRBJ1-2, with TRBD1 matching over 7 bases. This CDR3 has 13 amino acids. The V and J ends lost 5 bases and 4 bases, in that order; junction bases with no gene match: 4. CDR1 is SGHTA, CDR2 FQGNSA, per germline. CDR3 loop: CASSADRVYGYTF. CDR3 bases: TGTGCCAGCAGCGCAGACAGGGTCTATGGCTACACCTTC.

This clone was counted once. The chain combines TRBV6-5 with TRBJ1-1, with 7 positions matching TRBD1. J gave up 4 bases and V 6 bases, and 8 bases lay outside the gene matches. The germline CDR1 and CDR2 sequences are MNHEY and SVGAGI. The CDR3 is made up of 14 amino acids. The CDR3 sequence is CASRARTGRTEAFF. CDR3 DNA sequence: TGTGCCAGCAGGGCCCGGACAGGCCGCACTGAAGCTTTCTTT.

This chain uses TRBV7-2 with TRBJ1-2; D unclear. Per the germline V gene, CDR1 is SGHTA and CDR2 is FQGNSA. The CDR3 is 14 amino acids. The V gene lost 1 base and the J gene lost 8 bases, with 14 bases spanning the gap. The CDR3 DNA reads TGTGCCAGCAGCTTAGAAAGGAGGGAAATAGGCTACACCTTC. Translation: CASSLERREIGYTF.

The V and J genes are TRBV2 and TRBJ1-2; 7 nucleotides line up with TRBD1. Trimming took 6 bases from V and 5 from J; bases not matched to a gene: 6. The CDR3 is 13 residues long. The germline gives CDR1 SNHLY, CDR2 FYNNEI. For the CDR3, the DNA is TGTGCCAGCAGCGGGGACAGTGATTATGGCTACACCTTC. Protein product: CASSGDSDYGYTF.

This clone has only one observation. This chain links TRBV6-5 with TRBJ2-1, with 11 positions matching TRBD2. There are 14 residues in the CDR3. V lost 6 bases, J lost 5 bases, and 3 bases stayed unmatched. The germline CDR1 and CDR2 sequences are MNHEY and SVGAGI. In DNA form, the CDR3 reads TGTGCCAGCAGAGGGACTAGCGGAAACAATGAGCAGTTCTTC. It yields the protein CASRGTSGNNEQFF.

The V gene is TRBV10-3, the J gene TRBJ2-3; D ambiguous. The CDR3 consists of 17 residues. Germline V lookup: CDR1 ENHRY, CDR2 SYGVKD. V lost 7 bases and J 1 base, leaving 21 bases between the germline ends. This CDR3 reads CAITPGVIRSGTDTQYF. The DNA of the CDR3 is TGTGCCATCACCCCTGGGGTTATTCGGTCTGGCACAGATACGCAGTATTTT.

The chain has TRBV28 and TRBJ1-2; a weak D match, TRBD1 (6 bases). V was trimmed by 6 bases and J by 4 bases, leaving 9 bases between them. Germline assignment: CDR1 MDHEN and CDR2 SYDVKM. The CDR3 has 12 residues. The CDR3 coding sequence is TGTGCCAGCAGGGGACAAGGCTATGGCTACACCTTC. It yields the protein CASRGQGYGYTF.

J is TRBJ2-3 and V is TRBV4-2; D not resolved. CDR1 is LGHNA and CDR2 is YNFKEQ in the germline V gene. Trimming stripped 8 bases from V and 3 bases from J, with 12 bases between. CDR3 length equals 13 residues. The CDR3 here is CASRRLGTDTQYF. CDR3 nucleotide sequence: TGTGCCAGCCGGCGGTTAGGGACAGATACGCAGTATTTT.

V usage is TRBV30 and J usage is TRBJ2-3; D not resolved. Germline-derived CDR1 and CDR2 are GTSNPN and SVGIG (reference sequence). The V end lost 1 base, the J end lost 2 bases, and 19 bases lay between the germline ends. The CDR3 sequence is 17 residues long. CDR3 nucleotides: TGTGCCTGGAGTGGCTCCTTCGGCGGAGCTTACACAGATACGCAGTATTTT. Translating it yields CAWSGSFGGAYTDTQYF.

This chain joins TRBV30 and TRBJ2-5, with D perhaps matching TRBD1 or TRBD2 (6 bases each). V lost 4 bases, J lost 9 bases, and 12 bases lay in between. This CDR3 is 11 amino acids long. Germline V gives CDR1 GTSNPN, CDR2 SVGIG (reference sequence). The CDR3 DNA is TGTGCCTGGACCCAGGGGACTTCCCAGTACTTC. As protein: CAWTQGTSQYF.

The chain joins TRBV25-1 to TRBJ1-5; no definite D call. The CDR3 length is 16 residues. Germline CDR1 is MGHDK and CDR2 is SYGVNS. V lost 5 bases and J 2 bases, leaving 16 bases between the germline ends. This chain's CDR3 is CASSPRHLGGNQPQHF. Written as DNA, the CDR3 is TGTGCCAGCAGTCCGCGGCATTTGGGAGGCAATCAGCCCCAGCATTTT.